This TCR beta chain was obtained from a study of chronic HIV infection and antiretroviral therapy. The CDR3 totals 13 residues. Germline V lookup: CDR1 SGHAT, CDR2 FQNNGV. The V end lost 1 base, the J end lost 6 bases, and 7 bases lay between the germline ends. TCRdb redid the calling of the 5' RACE reads with MiXCR, one entry per CDR3 protein. The table includes 40,000 to 50,000 distinct CDR3 sequences, about 18% detected once. The clonotype comes from an adult who had HIV and had not received antiretroviral therapy, or was an uninfected healthy control (not recorded which). The material sequenced was peripheral blood. The rearrangement uses TRBV11-2 and TRBJ1-5; no firm D call. The CDR3 nucleotides are TGTGCCAGCAGCTTAGGGCAGAGTCAGCCCCAGCATTTT. Amino acids: CASSLGQSQPQHF. The full variable domain, in which reference TRBV11-2 and TRBJ1-5 provide the parts outside the CDR3, is EAGVAQSPRYKIIEKRQSVAFWCNPISGHATLYWYQQILGQGPKLLIQFQNNGVVDDSQLPKDRFSAERLKGVDSTLKIQPAKLEDSAVYLCASSLGQSQPQHFGDGTRLSIL.